Shown below are 8 T cell receptor beta chains from a single sample sequenced in a study of human T cells and chemical hapten exposure. MiXCR, applied by TCRdb to the RACE reads, yields one record per CDR3 protein. The data contain about 46,000 distinct CDR3 sequences, 3.5% to 4.5% of them singletons. Documented time point: healthy volunteer bleed at 2 weeks. The study extracted total RNA from unfractionated whole blood. The specimen sequenced was whole blood. The source of these receptors is a female donor in good health. Some clones in this sample may be carry-over from other donors' samples.

The table lists this clonotype with many counts. V is TRBV27 and J is TRBJ1-6; no firm D call. Germline V lookup: CDR1 MNHEY, CDR2 SMNVEV (reference sequence). V was clipped by 5 bases and J by 7 bases, with 12 bases between them. The CDR3 is 14 amino acids. Here the CDR3 DNA reads TGTGCCAGCAGTCCCCGCGCTGGGAATTCACCCCTCCACTTT. Protein: CASSPRAGNSPLHF.

This clonotype has at least ten counts. The CDR3 region has the DNA TGTGCCAGCAGCCTAGGAGGAAACCGGAACACTGAAGCTTTCTTT. Its translation is CASSLGGNRNTEAFF. This chain joins TRBV2 and TRBJ1-1, with D unresolved. This CDR3 has 15 amino acids. V was pared by 6 bases and J by 1 base, with 15 bases between. The germline V gene encodes CDR1 SNHLY and CDR2 FYNNEI.

This clonotype has a count of ten or more. For the CDR3, the DNA is TGTGCCAGCGGGGGGGGCCCTCACCCTGGCTACACCTTC. Protein: CASGGGPHPGYTF. V gene TRBV7-6 combines with J gene TRBJ1-2; D possibly corresponds to TRBD1 (6 bases). Trimming removed 8 bases from V and 7 bases from J, with 17 bases in between. Germline lookup yields CDR1 SGHVS and CDR2 FNYEAQ. CDR3 length equals 13 residues. Looking up the rest from reference TRBV7-6 and TRBJ1-2 gives the full variable domain: GAGVSQSPRYKVTKRGQDVALRCDPISGHVSLYWYRQALGQGPEFLTYFNYEAQQDKSGLPNDRFSAERPEGSISTLTIQRTEQRDSAMYRCASGGGPHPGYTFGSGTRLTVV.

Ten or more counts support this clonotype. This chain connects TRBV29-1 to TRBJ1-1; no definite D call. The CDR3 is made up of 10 amino acids. The germline V gene encodes CDR1 SQVTM and CDR2 ANQGSEA. The V and J ends lost 4 bases and 11 bases respectively, with 11 bases between them. The DNA for the CDR3 is TGCAGCGTTGGGGCGGATCCGGCTTTCTTT. Its translation: CSVGADPAFF.

There are many counts of this clonotype. This rearrangement joins TRBV15 to TRBJ2-3; D perhaps matches TRBD1 (6 bases). V lost 1 base and J 9 bases, leaving 14 bases between the germline ends. Germline CDR1 is LNHNV and CDR2 is YYDKDF (reference sequence). The CDR3 loop spans 14 amino acids. CDR3 in DNA: TGTGCCACCAGCAGAGGGGACACCCAAGGGACGCAGTATTTT. This translates into CATSRGDTQGTQYF. The full variable domain, its missing parts supplied by reference TRBV15 and TRBJ2-3, is DAMVIQNPRYQVTQFGKPVTLSCSQTLNHNVMYWYQQKSSQAPKLLFHYYDKDFNNEADTPDNFQSRRPNTSFCFLDIRSPGLGDTAMYLCATSRGDTQGTQYFGPGTRLTVL.

This clonotype was recorded at least ten times. The V gene is TRBV4-2, the J gene TRBJ2-1, with TRBD2 matching over 12 bases. Germline values: CDR1 LGHNA, CDR2 YNFKEQ. V lost 5 bases, J lost 7 bases, and 9 bases stayed unmatched. The CDR3 consists of 16 residues. The CDR3 region has the DNA TGTGCCAGCAGCTCTCGATCTAGCGGGGGGGCTAATGAGCAGTTCTTC. As protein: CASSSRSSGGANEQFF.

Note on this clonotype: A read error may explain this, as a much larger clone is one base away. The J gene is TRBJ2-1, the V gene TRBV5-1; perhaps TRBD1 as D (5 bases). Trimming shortened V by 3 bases and J by 2 bases, and 12 bases separated the two germline ends. CDR3 size: 15 residues. The V gene's germline CDR1 is SGHRS and CDR2 YFSETQ. The CDR3 DNA reads TGCGCCAGCAGCTCGGAACCAGGGCCCTACAATGAGCAGTTCTTC. It codes for CASSSEPGPYNEQFF.

This clonotype was counted ten times or more. The chain recombines TRBV12-3 or TRBV12-4 with TRBJ2-7; D is perhaps TRBD2 (6 bases). V lost 2 bases and J 0 bases, leaving 8 bases between the germline ends. This CDR3 is 14 amino acids long. CDR3 in amino acids: CASSLTGSSYEQYF. As DNA, the CDR3 is TGTGCCAGCAGTTTAACCGGGAGCTCCTACGAGCAGTACTTC.